At least ten counts were recorded for the clone carrying this T cell receptor (beta chain). Here immunoSEQ multiplex PCR was the method, and the copy in TCRdb shows in-frame clones only, minus some. The repertoire holds about 180,000 clones, with 80% to 85% as singletons. These data belong to a study of blood T cell repertoires in COVID-19. Study-wide context: The United States, Italy and Spain supplied acute and convalescent COVID-19 samples. PBMCs, B-cell-depleted T cells, or T cells provided the cDNA or gDNA that made up the material.

Patients from Seattle were sampled longitudinally, starting during active infection. Germline V gives CDR1 SGHNT, CDR2 YENEEA. V trimming: 5 bases; J trimming: 6 bases; junction bases outside the gene matches: 7. The CDR3 runs 14 residues. Sequences were obtained from peripheral blood. The chain has TRBV11-3 and TRBJ2-1; 7 nucleotides agree with TRBD1. The source of this sequence is a woman of 80 years or more with COVID-19, enrolled during active disease. Here the CDR3 reads CASSKETGSNEQFF. The CDR3 bases are TGTGCCAGCAGCAAGGAGACAGGGTCCAATGAGCAGTTCTTC.